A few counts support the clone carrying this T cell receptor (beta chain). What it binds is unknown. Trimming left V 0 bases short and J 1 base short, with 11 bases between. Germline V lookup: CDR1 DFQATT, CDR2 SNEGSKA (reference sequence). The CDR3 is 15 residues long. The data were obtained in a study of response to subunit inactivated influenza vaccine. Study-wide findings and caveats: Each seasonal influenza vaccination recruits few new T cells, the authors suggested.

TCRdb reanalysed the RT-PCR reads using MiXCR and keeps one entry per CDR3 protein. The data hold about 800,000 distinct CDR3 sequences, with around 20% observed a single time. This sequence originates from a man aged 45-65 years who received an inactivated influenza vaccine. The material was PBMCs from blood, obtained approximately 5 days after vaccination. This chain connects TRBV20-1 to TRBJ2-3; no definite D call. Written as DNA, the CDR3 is TGCAGTGCTAGAGACCCCCGCCGGGGCACAGATACGCAGTATTTT. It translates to CSARDPRRGTDTQYF.